This T cell receptor beta chain is drawn from a study of blood T cell repertoires in COVID-19. Study in general: Sources were T cells, B-cell-depleted T cells, or PBMCs; the material itself was cDNA or gDNA.

In the authors' methods: Nucleated cell counts were estimated from reference gene primer amplification. Assay used: immunoSEQ multiplex PCR; TCRdb lists only in-frame clones, some missing. That table furnishes V, J and clone size, whereas the DNA furnished D and trimming. Of about 160,000 clones listed, about 86% were seen once; the top ten hold about 3.9%. In germline, CDR1 is MNHEY, CDR2 SVGAGI. With 2 bases clipped from V and 7 bases from J, the junction kept 7 bases outside the gene matches. The CDR3 is 16 amino acids. Material for sequencing was peripheral blood. The V call is TRBV6-5, the J call TRBJ1-5, with 11 bases aligning to TRBD1. This receptor was obtained from a woman in her seventies with acute or convalescent COVID-19. In DNA form, the CDR3 reads TGTGCCAGCAGTTACGGACTGGGGACAGGGGGACAGCCCCAGCATTTT. Amino acid sequence: CASSYGLGTGGQPQHF.